These T cell receptor beta chains were read from a single sample in a study of PD-1 blockade in classical Hodgkin lymphoma. The method was immunoSEQ multiplex PCR; TCRdb's version includes in-frame clones alone and lacks a portion of them. Here the sample spans about 98,000 clones, more than 90% being singletons. The specimen was peripheral blood mononuclear cells (PBMCs), collected at baseline. The origin of the receptors is a human donor with classical Hodgkin lymphoma. CDR3s include the opening cysteine and the closing phenylalanine or tryptophan. The D gene is left open where the match is weak. Not every row has a clone size; where given, it reads once, few, many or a size class.

clone size: .
J gene: TRBJ2-1
V gene: TRBV4-1
D gene: .
CDR3 length: 16
CDR3 DNA: TGCGCCAGCAGCCCGGAGCGGAGGAGCTCCTACAATGAGCAGTTCTTC
CDR3 protein: CASSPERRSSYNEQFF

clone size: .
J gene: TRBJ1-1
V gene: TRBV6-5
D gene: .
CDR3 length: 15
CDR3 DNA: TGTGCCACCCAAGGACGCTTGGCCATGAACACTGAAGCTTTCTTT
CDR3 protein: CATQGRLAMNTEAFF

clone size: .
J gene: TRBJ1-4
V gene: TRBV5-6
D gene: .
CDR3 length: 17
CDR3 DNA: TGTGCCAGCAGCTTAATGGCCCCAGGACGCGGGAGTGAAAAACTGTTTTTT
CDR3 protein: CASSLMAPGRGSEKLFF

clone size: .
J gene: TRBJ1-2
V gene: TRBV30
D gene: .
CDR3 length: 13
CDR3 DNA: TGTGCCTGGAGTGTAAACCGGGACTCTGGCTACACCTTC
CDR3 protein: CAWSVNRDSGYTF

clone size: .
J gene: TRBJ2-7
V gene: TRBV28
D gene: TRBD1
CDR3 length: 14
CDR3 DNA: TGTGCCAGCGGCAAGACAGGGTCATCCTACGAGCAGTACTTC
CDR3 protein: CASGKTGSSYEQYF

clone size: .
J gene: TRBJ2-3
V gene: TRBV6-5
D gene: TRBD2
CDR3 length: 15
CDR3 DNA: TGTGCCAGCAGTGTCCTAGCGGGAGGCTCAGATACGCAGTATTTT
CDR3 protein: CASSVLAGGSDTQYF

clone size: .
J gene: TRBJ2-7
V gene: TRBV20-1
D gene: .
CDR3 length: 11
CDR3 DNA: TGCAGTGCTTTTGGGTCCTACGAGCAGTACTTC
CDR3 protein: CSAFGSYEQYF

clone size: .
J gene: TRBJ2-7
V gene: TRBV19
D gene: .
CDR3 length: 13
CDR3 DNA: TGTGCCAGTAGTCCGGTCCTGTCCTACGAGCAGTACTTC
CDR3 protein: CASSPVLSYEQYF

clone size: .
J gene: TRBJ2-3
V gene: TRBV5-1
D gene: TRBD2
CDR3 length: 18
CDR3 DNA: TGCGCCAGCAGCGCCTTAGCGGGCAGAACCCCTAGCACAGATACGCAGTATTTT
CDR3 protein: CASSALAGRTPSTDTQYF

clone size: .
J gene: TRBJ2-7
V gene: TRBV27
D gene: TRBD1
CDR3 length: 13
CDR3 DNA: TGTGCCAGCATGGGGACAGGGGCTCGCGAGCAGTACTTC
CDR3 protein: CASMGTGAREQYF

clone size: .
J gene: TRBJ2-7
V gene: TRBV2
D gene: .
CDR3 length: 15
CDR3 DNA: TGTGCCAGCAGCCGCCGGGACAAGAGCTCCTACGAGCAGTACTTC
CDR3 protein: CASSRRDKSSYEQYF

clone size: .
J gene: TRBJ2-3
V gene: TRBV30
D gene: TRBD2
CDR3 length: 16
CDR3 DNA: TGTGCCTGGAGTCCCGGACTAGCGGGAGGCACAGATACGCAGTATTTT
CDR3 protein: CAWSPGLAGGTDTQYF

clone size: .
J gene: TRBJ2-3
V gene: TRBV5-6
D gene: TRBD1
CDR3 length: 17
CDR3 DNA: TGTGCCAGCAGCCGAAACACAGGGGAACAAACGGCGGATACGCAGTATTTT
CDR3 protein: CASSRNTGEQTADTQYF

clone size: .
J gene: TRBJ2-2
V gene: TRBV7-9
D gene: .
CDR3 length: 14
CDR3 DNA: TGTGCCAGCAGGCATGGGGGGACCACCGGGGAGCTGTTTTTT
CDR3 protein: CASRHGGTTGELFF

clone size: .
J gene: TRBJ1-2
V gene: TRBV5-1
D gene: TRBD1
CDR3 length: 14
CDR3 DNA: TGCGCCAGCAGCTTGGGGGACAGGGTAGGCGGCTACACCTTC
CDR3 protein: CASSLGDRVGGYTF

clone size: .
J gene: TRBJ2-2
V gene: TRBV9
D gene: .
CDR3 length: 15
CDR3 DNA: TGTGCCAGCAGCGAGACTAGTCTTGCTTCCGGGGAGCTGTTTTTT
CDR3 protein: CASSETSLASGELFF

clone size: .
J gene: TRBJ1-1
V gene: TRBV30
D gene: .
CDR3 length: 13
CDR3 DNA: TGTGCCTGGAGTGTTAGCGGATACACTGAAGCTTTCTTT
CDR3 protein: CAWSVSGYTEAFF

clone size: .
J gene: TRBJ2-7
V gene: TRBV6-1
D gene: .
CDR3 length: 13
CDR3 DNA: TGTGCCAGCAGTCTCGAACAGGGCTACGAGCAGTACTTC
CDR3 protein: CASSLEQGYEQYF

clone size: .
J gene: TRBJ2-3
V gene: TRBV19
D gene: TRBD2
CDR3 length: 14
CDR3 DNA: TGTGCCAGTAAACTAGCGGGAAACACAGATACGCAGTATTTT
CDR3 protein: CASKLAGNTDTQYF

clone size: .
J gene: TRBJ2-3
V gene: TRBV19
D gene: .
CDR3 length: 15
CDR3 DNA: TGTGCCAGTAGTATCCTCGGGGCCTCCACAGATACGCAGTATTTT
CDR3 protein: CASSILGASTDTQYF

clone size: once
J gene: TRBJ2-2
V gene: TRBV19
D gene: .
CDR3 length: 13
CDR3 DNA: TGTGCCAGTAACTATCTGAACACCGGGGAGCTGTTTTTT
CDR3 protein: CASNYLNTGELFF

clone size: .
J gene: TRBJ2-7
V gene: TRBV30
D gene: .
CDR3 length: 12
CDR3 DNA: TGTGCCTCCCACCCCGGGGGATACGAGCAGTACTTC
CDR3 protein: CASHPGGYEQYF

clone size: .
J gene: TRBJ1-2
V gene: TRBV5-1
D gene: .
CDR3 length: 14
CDR3 DNA: TGCGCCAGCAGCTTGGAAACAGGGAACTATGGCTACACCTTC
CDR3 protein: CASSLETGNYGYTF

clone size: .
J gene: TRBJ2-3
V gene: TRBV10-3
D gene: .
CDR3 length: 16
CDR3 DNA: TGTGCCATCAGTGAGTCTGGGGGATATAGCACAGATACGCAGTATTTT
CDR3 protein: CAISESGGYSTDTQYF

clone size: .
J gene: TRBJ1-1
V gene: TRBV5-6
D gene: TRBD1
CDR3 length: 16
CDR3 DNA: TGTGCCAGCAGCGTTGGGGGGACAGTTATGAACACTGAAGCTTTCTTT
CDR3 protein: CASSVGGTVMNTEAFF

clone size: .
J gene: TRBJ1-5
V gene: TRBV19
D gene: .
CDR3 length: 17
CDR3 DNA: TGTGCCAGTAGTATAGAGGGTGGGCTGACGGTCAATCAGCCCCAGCATTTT
CDR3 protein: CASSIEGGLTVNQPQHF

clone size: .
J gene: TRBJ2-3
V gene: TRBV5-1
D gene: TRBD2
CDR3 length: 16
CDR3 DNA: TGCGCCAGCAGCATACGAGGCCTAGCGGGCACAGATACGCAGTATTTT
CDR3 protein: CASSIRGLAGTDTQYF

clone size: .
J gene: TRBJ2-7
V gene: TRBV4-2
D gene: .
CDR3 length: 14
CDR3 DNA: TGTGCCAGCAGCCAGGGGAAAGGGGGCTACGAGCAGTACTTC
CDR3 protein: CASSQGKGGYEQYF

clone size: .
J gene: TRBJ2-1
V gene: TRBV5-4
D gene: .
CDR3 length: 15
CDR3 DNA: TGTGCCAGCAGCTTGTCGCAGAGCTCCTACAATGAGCAGTTCTTC
CDR3 protein: CASSLSQSSYNEQFF

clone size: .
J gene: TRBJ2-2
V gene: TRBV7-2
D gene: .
CDR3 length: 13
CDR3 DNA: TGTGCCAGCAGCTCAAGGAACACCGGGGAGCTGTTTTTT
CDR3 protein: CASSSRNTGELFF

clone size: .
J gene: TRBJ2-3
V gene: TRBV7-3
D gene: .
CDR3 length: 14
CDR3 DNA: TGTGCCAGCAGCTTCGGGAGAACAGCAGATACGCAGTATTTT
CDR3 protein: CASSFGRTADTQYF

clone size: .
J gene: TRBJ1-1
V gene: TRBV29-1
D gene: .
CDR3 length: 13
CDR3 DNA: TGCAGCGCATCGTTTCTTATGAACACTGAAGCTTTCTTT
CDR3 protein: CSASFLMNTEAFF

clone size: .
J gene: TRBJ2-2
V gene: TRBV25-1
D gene: .
CDR3 length: 18
CDR3 DNA: TGTGCCAGCAGTGAATGGGTCGGGCCAGGGCACCACACCGGGGAGCTGTTTTTT
CDR3 protein: CASSEWVGPGHHTGELFF

clone size: many
J gene: TRBJ2-7
V gene: TRBV7-9
D gene: TRBD2
CDR3 length: 15
CDR3 DNA: TGTGCCAGTCAAAAAGGAGGCGGGAGCGGCTACGAGCAGTACTTC
CDR3 protein: CASQKGGGSGYEQYF

clone size: once
J gene: TRBJ1-4
V gene: TRBV5-6
D gene: .
CDR3 length: 14
CDR3 DNA: TGTGCCAGCAGCACGGTAAGGGTAGAAGAAAAACTGTTTTTT
CDR3 protein: CASSTVRVEEKLFF

clone size: once
J gene: TRBJ2-1
V gene: TRBV14
D gene: .
CDR3 length: 10
CDR3 DNA: TGTGCCAGCAGCCATGACGAGCAGTTCTTC
CDR3 protein: CASSHDEQFF

clone size: .
J gene: TRBJ2-7
V gene: TRBV4-1
D gene: .
CDR3 length: 14
CDR3 DNA: TGCGCCAGCAGCCAAGCCGGTGATTTTTACGAGCAGTACTTC
CDR3 protein: CASSQAGDFYEQYF

clone size: .
J gene: TRBJ1-2
V gene: TRBV5-4
D gene: .
CDR3 length: 13
CDR3 DNA: TGTGCCAGCAGCTTGGGACAGAACTATGGCTACACCTTC
CDR3 protein: CASSLGQNYGYTF

clone size: .
J gene: TRBJ2-7
V gene: TRBV4-1
D gene: TRBD2
CDR3 length: 13
CDR3 DNA: TGCGCCAGCAGCCAACTAGCGGGATACGAGCAGTACTTC
CDR3 protein: CASSQLAGYEQYF

clone size: .
J gene: TRBJ2-5
V gene: TRBV28
D gene: TRBD2
CDR3 length: 16
CDR3 DNA: TGTGCCAGCTCTGGGGTCGGGAGGGCCGTTATAGAGACCCAGTACTTC
CDR3 protein: CASSGVGRAVIETQYF

clone size: .
J gene: TRBJ2-5
V gene: TRBV19
D gene: TRBD1
CDR3 length: 16
CDR3 DNA: TGTGCCAGTAGTACACCGGGACAGGGGGAAAAAGAGACCCAGTACTTC
CDR3 protein: CASSTPGQGEKETQYF

clone size: .
J gene: TRBJ1-2
V gene: TRBV28
D gene: .
CDR3 length: 18
CDR3 DNA: TGTGCCAGCAGTTTATTGGGCCCTGGGGCAGGGCGGGGATATGGCTACACCTTC
CDR3 protein: CASSLLGPGAGRGYGYTF

clone size: .
J gene: TRBJ2-5
V gene: TRBV2
D gene: TRBD1
CDR3 length: 14
CDR3 DNA: TGTGCCAGCAGTAGGGACAGGGAGGGGGAGACCCAGTACTTC
CDR3 protein: CASSRDREGETQYF

clone size: .
J gene: TRBJ1-1
V gene: TRBV29-1
D gene: .
CDR3 length: 13
CDR3 DNA: TGCAGCGTTGACGCCCAAGGGAACACTGAAGCTTTCTTT
CDR3 protein: CSVDAQGNTEAFF

clone size: once
J gene: TRBJ2-3
V gene: TRBV5-1
D gene: TRBD1
CDR3 length: 13
CDR3 DNA: TGCGCCAGCGTCGGGACAGGGGCAGATACGCAGTATTTT
CDR3 protein: CASVGTGADTQYF

clone size: .
J gene: TRBJ1-3
V gene: TRBV7-9
D gene: .
CDR3 length: 16
CDR3 DNA: TGTGCCAGCAGCTTAGCGTTACAGGGAATGGGAAACACCATATATTTT
CDR3 protein: CASSLALQGMGNTIYF

clone size: .
J gene: TRBJ1-2
V gene: TRBV28
D gene: TRBD1
CDR3 length: 14
CDR3 DNA: TGTGCCAGCAGTCTAGGGACAGGGGACTATGGCTACACCTTC
CDR3 protein: CASSLGTGDYGYTF